What follows describes a single T cell receptor beta chain. CDR3 length equals 16 residues. Germline loops: CDR1 SNHLY, CDR2 FYNNEI. V lost 5 bases to trimming and J lost 3 bases, with 19 bases between them. The entry originates in a study of T cell changes during pregnancy in multiple sclerosis. Only in-frame clones appear in the TCRdb table, and some are missing; sequencing was by immunoSEQ multiplex PCR. The repertoire holds over 50,000 clones, with approximately 86% as singletons. The TCR was taken from a female donor with multiple sclerosis, enrolled in a pregnancy study. The sample here was peripheral blood, taken in the first trimester of pregnancy. The V and J genes are TRBV2 and TRBJ1-1; perhaps TRBD1 as D (6 bases). CDR3 in amino acids: CASSHTGKGGHTEAFF. In DNA, the CDR3 is TGTGCCAGCAGTCACACAGGGAAAGGAGGTCACACTGAAGCTTTCTTT. Full variable domain (remainder filled in from reference TRBV2 and TRBJ1-1): EPEVTQTPSHQVTQMGQEVILRCVPISNHLYFYWYRQILGQKVEFLVSFYNNEISEKSEIFDDQFSVERPDGSNFTLKIRSTKLEDSAMYFCASSHTGKGGHTEAFFGQGTRLTVV.